The 32 T cell receptor beta chains below all came from one sample that was sequenced in a study of post-analysis software for immune sequencing data. General study points: TRBV5-6, TRBV5-1 and TRBV20-1 belonged to a set of roughly five TRBV segments that were more frequent in patients than controls.

Built from TCR beta cDNA, the libraries had unique molecular identifiers in them. TCRdb processed the PCR reads anew with MiXCR; each CDR3 protein has one entry. The sample has 350,000 to 450,000 distinct CDR3 sequences, less than 40% seen once. These receptors are not linked to any known antigen. The specimen sequenced was blood. The receptors come from a girl aged 10-17 years with multiple sclerosis.

As for this clonotype: At one end, the junction sequence differs from germline, possibly due to a read error. The rearrangement links TRBV29-1 to TRBJ2-1, with TRBD2 identical over 10 bases. The germline CDR1 and CDR2 sequences are SQVTM and ANQGSEA. The CDR3 is 15 amino acids. The CDR3 sequence: CSVDLAGGHYNEQFF. The DNA for the CDR3 is TGCAGCGTGGACTTAGCGGGGGGCCACTACAATGAGCAGTTCTTT.

V gene TRBV5-1 combines with J gene TRBJ2-7, with D uncertain. Germline V gene data show CDR1 as SGHRS and CDR2 as YFSETQ. This CDR3 comprises 14 residues. The V gene lost 0 bases and the J gene lost 6 bases, with 13 bases spanning the gap. CDR3 sequence: CASSLASSVGEQYF. CDR3 DNA sequence: TGCGCCAGCAGCTTGGCGTCTTCGGTGGGCGAGCAGTACTTC.

This clonotype came up a few times. This rearrangement joins TRBV14 to TRBJ2-1; D is unresolved. V lost 6 bases to trimming and J lost 2 bases, with 8 bases between them. CDR3 length: 13 amino acids. Germline V lookup: CDR1 SGHDN, CDR2 FVKESK. CDR3: CASSIITYNEQFF. The CDR3 DNA is TGTGCCAGCAGTATAATAACCTACAATGAGCAGTTCTTC.

The rearrangement uses TRBV7-2 and TRBJ2-4; possible D gene TRBD1, 6 bases. The CDR3 has 13 residues. The germline gives CDR1 SGHTA, CDR2 FQGNSA. V gave up 5 bases and J gave up 8 bases, with 13 bases separating them. The chain's CDR3 is CASSLDRQDIQYF. The CDR3 DNA reads as TGTGCCAGCAGCCTTGACAGGCAGGACATTCAGTACTTC.

The V call is TRBV24-1, the J call TRBJ2-3; D ambiguous. Germline assignment: CDR1 KGHDR and CDR2 SFDVKD. The CDR3 extends over 15 amino acids. Deletions cut 3 bases from V and 0 bases from J, with 9 bases between. This chain's CDR3 is CATSDRVRSTDTQYF. Here the CDR3 DNA reads TGTGCCACCAGTGATCGAGTCCGAAGCACAGATACGCAGTATTTT.

The chain recombines TRBV20-1 with TRBJ1-2; D is unresolved. The V end was cut by 0 bases, the J end by 0 bases, with 11 bases between. From germline, CDR1 is DFQATT and CDR2 SNEGSKA (reference sequence). CDR3 length equals 15 residues. As DNA, the CDR3 is TGCAGTGCTAGAGATGGGAGGGCAGCTAACTATGGCTACACCTTC. It codes for CSARDGRAANYGYTF.

The chain has TRBV6-2 or TRBV6-3 and TRBJ2-3; 11 bases map to TRBD2. The V gene's germline CDR1 is MNHEY and CDR2 SVGEGT. V shed 7 bases, J shed 2 bases, and the junction held 11 bases outside the gene matches. This CDR3 is built from 17 residues. The CDR3 is CASTKGGLADYTDTQYF. CDR3 in DNA: TGTGCCAGCACTAAAGGGGGACTAGCGGACTACACAGATACGCAGTATTTT.

This clonotype was seen only a few times. This chain links TRBV5-1 with TRBJ2-1, with 14 bases matching TRBD2. Germline lookup yields CDR1 SGHRS and CDR2 YFSETQ. The CDR3 loop spans 15 amino acids. J lost 8 bases, V lost 4 bases, and 5 bases had no gene match. The CDR3 protein is CASSTGLAGGDEQFF. The DNA for the CDR3 is TGCGCCAGCAGCACCGGACTAGCGGGGGGCGATGAGCAGTTCTTC.

The gene calls are TRBV5-1 and TRBJ2-5; D is unclear. The germline V and J ends were trimmed by 3 bases and 4 bases, with 13 bases remaining between them. CDR3 length: 14 residues. CDR1 and CDR2 from the germline V gene are SGHRS and YFSETQ. CDR3 sequence: CASSSQNFRETQYF. The CDR3 DNA follows: TGCGCCAGCAGCTCCCAGAACTTTCGAGAGACCCAGTACTTC.

This clonotype occurred once. The rearrangement joins TRBV27 to TRBJ1-2; TRBD1 might be the D (5 bases). Germline CDR1 MNHEY, CDR2 SMNVEV (reference sequence). The CDR3 consists of 13 residues. V was shortened by 8 bases and J by 7 bases, with 17 bases between the two germline ends. The CDR3 DNA sequence: TGTGCCAGCCCTAAGGGGCGTGGAGGTGGCTACACCTTC. Its translation: CASPKGRGGGYTF.

The chain couples TRBV6-6 to TRBJ1-6; no definite D call. Per germline, CDR1 MNHNY and CDR2 SVGAGI (reference sequence). The V end was cut by 8 bases, the J end by 8 bases, with 10 bases between. The CDR3 is 12 residues long. The CDR3 DNA reads TGTGCCAGCGCTAGCGGGGATTCACCCCTCCACTTT. Amino acids: CASASGDSPLHF.

In its sample, this clonotype was seen a few times. This chain uses TRBV7-2 with TRBJ2-7; TRBD1 is a possible D gene (6 bases). This CDR3 region has 16 residues. Germline V lookup: CDR1 SGHTA, CDR2 FQGNSA. V shed 1 base and J shed 7 bases, with 20 bases lying between them. This chain's CDR3 is CASSLVHVGAVREQYF. The CDR3 DNA reads as TGTGCCAGCAGCTTAGTCCACGTGGGGGCCGTAAGGGAGCAGTACTTC.

This clonotype was seen a few times. J is TRBJ1-1 and V is TRBV29-1, with TRBD1 matching over 7 bases. This CDR3 spans 15 amino acids. The ends lost 3 bases at V and 5 bases at J; junction bases unmatched: 12. In germline, CDR1 is SQVTM, CDR2 ANQGSEA. The CDR3 nucleotides are TGCAGCGTTGACCATCCACGGACAGGAGGGACTGAAGCTTTCTTT. Translating gives CSVDHPRTGGTEAFF. The variable domain in full, with the rest retrieved from reference TRBV29-1 and TRBJ1-1, is SAVISQKPSRDICQRGTSLTIQCQVDSQVTMMFWYRQQPGQSLTLIATANQGSEATYESGFVIDKFPISRPNLTFSTLTVSNMSPEDSSIYLCSVDHPRTGGTEAFFGQGTRLTVV.

V is TRBV20-1 and J is TRBJ2-1; D perhaps matches TRBD2 (7 bases). This CDR3 region has 17 residues. The V end was cut by 2 bases, the J end by 0 bases, with 17 bases between. The germline gives CDR1 DFQATT, CDR2 SNEGSKA (reference sequence). The CDR3 DNA sequence: TGCAGTGCTAGACCCAAAGGGGGGGGAGCCTCCTACAATGAGCAGTTCTTC. Its translation is CSARPKGGGASYNEQFF.

Only a few counts were recorded for this clonotype. The J gene is TRBJ2-3, the V gene TRBV5-1; D may be TRBD1 (6 bases). CDR3 size: 15 residues. Trimming took 1 base from V and 4 from J, leaving 13 bases between them. Looked up from germline, CDR1 is SGHRS and CDR2 is YFSETQ. The CDR3 region has the DNA TGCGCCAGCAGCTTGACTGGGGGCGTGGCAGATACGCAGTATTTT. The encoded protein is CASSLTGGVADTQYF.

This sequence joins TRBV20-1 and TRBJ2-7, with TRBD2 matching 8 bases. TRBJ2-5 matches the DNA end more closely, so the J call is doubtful. The CDR3 is 13 amino acids. CDR1 and CDR2 (germline): DFQATT, SNEGSKA (reference sequence). The CDR3 is CSASGGDLGTQYF. The CDR3 DNA sequence: TGCAGTGCTAGCGGGGGGGACCTAGGGACCCAGTACTTC.

The chain uses TRBV7-9 and TRBJ2-4, with TRBD2 matching 7 bases. Germline trimming cut 3 bases from V and 3 bases from J; bases unmatched to any gene: 11. This CDR3 contains 17 residues. Germline V gives CDR1 SEHNR, CDR2 FQNEAQ (reference sequence). CDR3 sequence reads: CASSLGGANVVKNIQYF. CDR3 coding DNA: TGTGCCAGCAGCTTGGGAGGGGCCAATGTGGTCAAAAACATTCAGTACTTC.

This clonotype turned up a few times. The V and J genes are TRBV20-1 and TRBJ2-3; 10 bases map to TRBD2. This CDR3 is built from 15 residues. Trimming took 5 bases from V and 2 from J; bases not matched to a gene: 7. In germline, CDR1 is DFQATT, CDR2 SNEGSKA (reference sequence). CDR3: CSAPSLAGATDTQYF. CDR3 DNA: TGCAGTGCTCCTTCTCTAGCGGGGGCCACAGATACGCAGTATTTT.

The chain has TRBV11-2 and TRBJ2-5, with TRBD2 as a possible D gene (7 bases). The germline V gene encodes CDR1 SGHAT and CDR2 FQNNGV. V lost 2 bases to trimming and J lost 5 bases, with 15 bases between them. This CDR3 comprises 15 residues. In nucleotides, the CDR3 is TGTGCCAGCAGCTTACGTACCGGGGGGCGGGAGACCCAGTACTTC. It specifies CASSLRTGGRETQYF.

This clonotype was detected a few times. DNA of the CDR3: TGTGCCAGCTGCCCTATGCAGGGGTCGTCCTACAATGAGCAGTTCTTC. Residues: CASCPMQGSSYNEQFF. The gene calls are TRBV7-9 and TRBJ2-1; possibly TRBD1 for D (6 bases). Trimming shortened V by 8 bases and J by 1 base, and 18 bases separated the two germline ends. Germline CDR1 reads SEHNR; CDR2 reads FQNEAQ (reference sequence). The CDR3 loop spans 16 amino acids.

The V call is TRBV4-1, the J call TRBJ1-2; 7 nucleotides line up with TRBD1. J lost 4 bases, V lost 6 bases, and 8 bases had no gene match. Germline CDR1 is MGHRA and CDR2 is YSYEKL. This CDR3 is built from 14 residues. The CDR3 is CASRKTGEGYGYTF. The CDR3 DNA follows: TGCGCCAGCAGAAAAACAGGGGAAGGCTATGGCTACACCTTC.

There are a few counts of this clonotype. The chain combines TRBV12-3 or TRBV12-4 with TRBJ2-1; TRBD1 agrees at 10 bases. After removal of 6 bases from V and 3 bases from J, the junction contained 5 bases not matched to a gene. The length of the CDR3 is 15 residues. The CDR3 is CASSTGTGDYNEQFF. As DNA, the CDR3 is TGTGCCAGCAGCACAGGGACAGGGGACTACAATGAGCAGTTCTTC.

This sequence joins TRBV12-3 or TRBV12-4 and TRBJ2-2; D is ambiguous. Trimming cost V 0 bases and J 6 bases, with 5 bases left between them. The CDR3 has 13 residues. The CDR3 here is CASSLAFSGELFF. CDR3 sequence (DNA): TGTGCCAGCAGTTTAGCGTTCTCCGGGGAGCTGTTTTTT.

The chain employs TRBV20-1 and TRBJ2-3, with 10 bases identical to TRBD2. The germline CDR1 and CDR2 sequences are DFQATT and SNEGSKA (reference sequence). The CDR3 is 13 amino acids. The V segment lost 4 bases and the J segment 4 bases; nucleotides outside the gene matches: 2. CDR3 region: CSATSGGPDTQYF. CDR3 bases: TGCAGTGCTACTAGCGGGGGCCCAGATACGCAGTATTTT.

This rearrangement joins TRBV6-1 to TRBJ1-5; possible D gene TRBD1, 6 bases. Germline CDR1 and CDR2: MNHNS and SASEGT. The CDR3 loop spans 15 amino acids. The V end lost 0 bases, the J end lost 7 bases, and 13 bases lay between the germline ends. CDR3 amino acids: CASSEALGAGQPQHF. CDR3 DNA: TGTGCCAGCAGTGAAGCGCTGGGGGCAGGACAGCCCCAGCATTTT.

As concerns this clonotype: At one end the junction does not follow the germline gene, possibly because of a read error. The rearrangement uses TRBV6-5 and TRBJ2-7; tentatively, D is TRBD1 (6 bases). This CDR3 has 16 amino acids. Germline V lookup: CDR1 MNHEY, CDR2 SVGAGI. CDR3 coding DNA: TGTGCCAGCGGTTACTCAGGGGACGCAGAGGCCTACGAGCAGTACTTC. Translating gives CASGYSGDAEAYEQYF.

The chain has TRBV12-3 or TRBV12-4 and TRBJ1-2; 7 nucleotides align to TRBD1. CDR3 length: 13 amino acids. The ends lost 8 bases at V and 7 bases at J; junction bases unmatched: 10. In DNA, the CDR3 is TGTGCCAGCTCACTAAGGGGGCGCGGTGGCTACACCTTC. Its translation is CASSLRGRGGYTF.

This sequence joins TRBV7-2 and TRBJ2-1; weak D call: TRBD1 (6 bases). The DNA end lines up better with TRBJ2-7; the J call may be wrong. The CDR3 consists of 13 residues. Germline V gives CDR1 SGHTA, CDR2 FQGNSA. CDR3 nucleotide sequence: TGTGCCAGCAGCTACAGGGATTACAATGAGCAGTACTTC. Amino acid sequence: CASSYRDYNEQYF.

The chain has TRBV7-2 and TRBJ1-1; TRBD1 agrees at 8 bases. Germline assignment: CDR1 SGHTA and CDR2 FQGNSA. V gave up 5 bases and J gave up 4 bases; unmatched junction bases: 6. The CDR3 is 14 residues long. CDR3 region: CASSATGVGTEAFF. Here the CDR3 DNA reads TGTGCCAGCAGCGCGACAGGGGTGGGCACTGAAGCTTTCTTT.

This clonotype was detected only a few times. The rearrangement joins TRBV6-5 to TRBJ1-2; 10 bases align to TRBD1. V trimming: 7 bases; J trimming: 4 bases; junction bases outside the gene matches: 6. CDR1 and CDR2 from the germline V gene are MNHEY and SVGAGI. The CDR3 is 14 residues long. The DNA for the CDR3 is TGTGCCAGCACGTCCCGGGACAGGGGCTATGGCTACACCTTC. Protein sequence: CASTSRDRGYGYTF.

The chain has TRBV20-1 and TRBJ1-4, with D unclear. CDR3 length equals 14 residues. V was trimmed by 0 bases and J by 7 bases, leaving 12 bases between them. CDR1 and CDR2 from the germline V gene are DFQATT and SNEGSKA (reference sequence). The CDR3 DNA follows: TGCAGTGCTAGAGATAAGGGCCACGGTGAAAAACTGTTTTTT. This sequence encodes CSARDKGHGEKLFF.

Worth noting for this clonotype: A read error is likely, as this CDR3 ends without the conserved phenylalanine or tryptophan. The chain links TRBV29-1 to TRBJ2-1; 13 bases agree with TRBD2. The CDR3 runs to 16 residues. Germline-derived CDR1 and CDR2 are SQVTM and ANQGSEA. The CDR3 here is CSVRLAGGLTYDEQFV. CDR3 bases: TGCAGCGTCAGACTAGCGGGGGGCCTTACCTACGATGAGCAGTTCGTC.